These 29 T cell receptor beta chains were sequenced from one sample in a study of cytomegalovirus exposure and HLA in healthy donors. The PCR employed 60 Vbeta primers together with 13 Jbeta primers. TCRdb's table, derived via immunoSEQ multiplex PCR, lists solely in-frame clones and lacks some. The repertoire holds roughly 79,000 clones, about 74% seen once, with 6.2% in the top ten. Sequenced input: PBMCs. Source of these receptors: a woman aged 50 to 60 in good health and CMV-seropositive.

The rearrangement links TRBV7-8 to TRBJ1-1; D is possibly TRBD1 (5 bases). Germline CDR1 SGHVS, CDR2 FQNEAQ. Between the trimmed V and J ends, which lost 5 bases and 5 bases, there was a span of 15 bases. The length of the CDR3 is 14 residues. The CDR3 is CASSAYAQGTEAFF. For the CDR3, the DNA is TGTGCCAGCAGCGCCTATGCCCAGGGAACTGAAGCTTTCTTT.

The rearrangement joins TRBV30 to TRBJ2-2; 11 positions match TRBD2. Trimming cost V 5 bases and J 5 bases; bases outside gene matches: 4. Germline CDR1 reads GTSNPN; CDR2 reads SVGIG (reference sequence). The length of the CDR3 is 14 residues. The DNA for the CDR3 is TGTGCCTGGCGACTAGCGGGGCTGACCGGGGAGCTGTTTTTT. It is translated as CAWRLAGLTGELFF. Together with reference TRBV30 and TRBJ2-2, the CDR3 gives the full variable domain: SQTIHQWPATLVQPVGSPLSLECTVEGTSNPNLYWYRQAAGRGLQLLFYSVGIGQISSEVPQNLSASRPQDRQFILSSKKLLLSDSGFYLCAWRLAGLTGELFFGEGSRLTVL.

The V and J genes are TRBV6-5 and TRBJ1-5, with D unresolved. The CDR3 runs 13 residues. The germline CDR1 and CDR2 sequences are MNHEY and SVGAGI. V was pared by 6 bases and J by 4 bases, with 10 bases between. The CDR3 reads CASSPGVNQPQHF. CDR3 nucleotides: TGTGCCAGCAGCCCCGGGGTGAATCAGCCCCAGCATTTT.

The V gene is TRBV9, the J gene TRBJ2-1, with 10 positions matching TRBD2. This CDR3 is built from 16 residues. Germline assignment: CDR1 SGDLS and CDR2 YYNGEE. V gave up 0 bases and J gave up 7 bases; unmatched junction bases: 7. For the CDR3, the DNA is TGTGCCAGCAGCGTAGGGTCTAGCGGGAGAGCAAATGAGCAGTTCTTC. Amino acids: CASSVGSSGRANEQFF.

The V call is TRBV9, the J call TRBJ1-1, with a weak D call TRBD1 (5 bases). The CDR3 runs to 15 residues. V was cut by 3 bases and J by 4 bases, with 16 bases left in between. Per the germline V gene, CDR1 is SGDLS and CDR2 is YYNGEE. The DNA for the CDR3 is TGTGCCAGCAGCGCTCCGGGGGTTGGGGTCACTGAAGCTTTCTTT. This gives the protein CASSAPGVGVTEAFF.

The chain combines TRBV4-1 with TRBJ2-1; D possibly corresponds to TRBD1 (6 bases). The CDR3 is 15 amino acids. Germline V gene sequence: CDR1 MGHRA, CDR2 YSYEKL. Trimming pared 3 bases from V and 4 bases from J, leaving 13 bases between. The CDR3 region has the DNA TGCGCCAGCAGCCATCCTGGGGGCGGGTACAATGAGCAGTTCTTC. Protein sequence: CASSHPGGGYNEQFF.

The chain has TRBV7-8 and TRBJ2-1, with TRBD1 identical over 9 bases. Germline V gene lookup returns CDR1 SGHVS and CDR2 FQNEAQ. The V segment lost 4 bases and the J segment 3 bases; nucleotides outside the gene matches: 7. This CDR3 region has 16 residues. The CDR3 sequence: CASSSRDRVYYNEQFF. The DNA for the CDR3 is TGTGCCAGCAGCTCCCGGGACAGGGTGTACTACAATGAGCAGTTCTTC.

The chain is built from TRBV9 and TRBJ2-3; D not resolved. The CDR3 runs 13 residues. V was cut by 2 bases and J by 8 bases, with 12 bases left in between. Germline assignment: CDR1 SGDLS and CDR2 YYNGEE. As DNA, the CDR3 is TGTGCCAGCAGCGTCTTTACGTCGAGTACGCAGTATTTT. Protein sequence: CASSVFTSSTQYF. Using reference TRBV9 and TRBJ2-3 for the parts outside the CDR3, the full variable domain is DSGVTQTPKHLITATGQRVTLRCSPRSGDLSVYWYQQSLDQGLQFLIQYYNGEERAKGNILERFSAQQFPDLHSELNLSSLELGDSALYFCASSVFTSSTQYFGPGTRLTVL.

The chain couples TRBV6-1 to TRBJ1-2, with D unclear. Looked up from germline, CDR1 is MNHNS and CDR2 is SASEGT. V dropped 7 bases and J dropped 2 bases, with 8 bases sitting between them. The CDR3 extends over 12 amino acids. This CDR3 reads CASTPQNYGYTF. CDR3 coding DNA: TGTGCCAGCACCCCACAGAACTATGGCTACACCTTC.

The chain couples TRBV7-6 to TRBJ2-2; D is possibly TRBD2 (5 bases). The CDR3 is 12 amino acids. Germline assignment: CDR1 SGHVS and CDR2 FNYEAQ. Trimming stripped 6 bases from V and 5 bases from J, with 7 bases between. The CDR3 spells CASRRGTGELFF. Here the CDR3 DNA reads TGTGCCAGCAGACGAGGGACCGGGGAGCTGTTTTTT.

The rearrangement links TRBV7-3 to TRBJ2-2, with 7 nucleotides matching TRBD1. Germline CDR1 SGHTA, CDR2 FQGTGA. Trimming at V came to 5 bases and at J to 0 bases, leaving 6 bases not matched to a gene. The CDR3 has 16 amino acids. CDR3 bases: TGTGCCAGCAGCCCAAGACAGGGATCGAACACCGGGGAGCTGTTTTTT. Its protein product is CASSPRQGSNTGELFF.

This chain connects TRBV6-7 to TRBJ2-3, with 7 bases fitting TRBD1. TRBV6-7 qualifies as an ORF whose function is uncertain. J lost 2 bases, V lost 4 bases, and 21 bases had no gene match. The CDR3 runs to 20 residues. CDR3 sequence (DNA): TGTGCCAGCAGTTTCAGGGGGACATGGGGTCCATACCCCTACACAGATACGCAGTATTTT. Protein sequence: CASSFRGTWGPYPYTDTQYF.

The chain's CDR3 is CASSHLGGNQPQHF. DNA of the CDR3: TGTGCCAGCAGTCACCTAGGGGGCAATCAGCCCCAGCATTTT. The chain carries TRBV6-6 and TRBJ1-5, with a weak D call TRBD1 (5 bases). CDR1 is MNHNY, CDR2 SVGAGI, per germline (reference sequence). The V end lost 5 bases, the J end lost 2 bases, and 10 bases lay between the germline ends. This CDR3 is 14 amino acids long.

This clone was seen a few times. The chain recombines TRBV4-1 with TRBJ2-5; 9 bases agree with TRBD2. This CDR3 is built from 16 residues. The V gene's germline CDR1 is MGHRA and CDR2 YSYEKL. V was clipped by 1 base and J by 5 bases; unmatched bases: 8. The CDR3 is CASSQGLAGLLETQYF. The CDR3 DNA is TGCGCCAGCAGCCAAGGCCTAGCGGGGCTCCTCGAGACCCAGTACTTC.

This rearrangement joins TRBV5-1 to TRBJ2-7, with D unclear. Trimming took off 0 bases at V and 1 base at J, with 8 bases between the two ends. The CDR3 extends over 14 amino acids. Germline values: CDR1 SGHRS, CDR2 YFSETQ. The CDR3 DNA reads TGCGCCAGCAGCTTGGCTGCGTATTCCTACGAGCAGTACTTC. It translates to CASSLAAYSYEQYF.

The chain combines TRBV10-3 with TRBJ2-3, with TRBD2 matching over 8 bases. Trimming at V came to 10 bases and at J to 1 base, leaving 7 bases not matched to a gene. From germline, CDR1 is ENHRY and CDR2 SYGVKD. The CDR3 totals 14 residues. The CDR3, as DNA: TGTGCCAACCGAGCGGGAGTGGGCACAGATACGCAGTATTTT. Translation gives CANRAGVGTDTQYF.

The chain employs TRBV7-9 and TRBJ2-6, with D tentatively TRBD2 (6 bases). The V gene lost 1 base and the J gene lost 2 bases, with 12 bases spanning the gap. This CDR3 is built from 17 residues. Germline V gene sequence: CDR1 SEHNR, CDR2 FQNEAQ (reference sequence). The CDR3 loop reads CASSLGPSGAGANVLTF. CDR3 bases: TGTGCCAGCAGCTTAGGACCCTCGGGAGCTGGGGCCAACGTCCTGACTTTC. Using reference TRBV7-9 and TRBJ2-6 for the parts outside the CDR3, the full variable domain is DTGVSQNPRHKITKRGQNVTFRCDPISEHNRLYWYRQTLGQGPEFLTYFQNEAQLEKSRLLSDRFSAERPKGSFSTLEIQRTEQGDSAMYLCASSLGPSGAGANVLTFGAGSRLTVL.

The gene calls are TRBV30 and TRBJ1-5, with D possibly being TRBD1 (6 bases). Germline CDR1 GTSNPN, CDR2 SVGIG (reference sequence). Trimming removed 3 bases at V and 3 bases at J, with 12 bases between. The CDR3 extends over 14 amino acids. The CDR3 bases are TGTGCCTGGAGGTCCGGACAGCACAATCAGCCCCAGCATTTT. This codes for CAWRSGQHNQPQHF.

CDR3 amino acids: CASSLEGNYGYTF. Here the CDR3 DNA reads TGTGCCAGCAGCTTGGAGGGAAACTATGGCTACACCTTC. The chain employs TRBV7-9 and TRBJ1-2, with D hard to call. Trimming pared 3 bases from V and 2 bases from J, leaving 7 bases between. The V gene's germline CDR1 is SEHNR and CDR2 FQNEAQ (reference sequence). CDR3 length: 13 amino acids.

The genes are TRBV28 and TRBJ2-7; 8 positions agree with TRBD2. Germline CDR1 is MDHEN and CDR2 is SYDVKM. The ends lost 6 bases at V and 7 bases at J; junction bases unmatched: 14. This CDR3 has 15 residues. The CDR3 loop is CASSFTSGPLGEQYF. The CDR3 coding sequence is TGTGCCAGCAGCTTTACTAGCGGTCCCCTGGGGGAGCAGTACTTC.

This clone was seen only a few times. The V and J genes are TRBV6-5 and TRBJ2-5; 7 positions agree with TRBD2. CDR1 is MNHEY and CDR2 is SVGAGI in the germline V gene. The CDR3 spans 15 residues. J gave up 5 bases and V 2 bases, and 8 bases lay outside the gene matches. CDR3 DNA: TGTGCCAGCAGTTACACTGGGGGGGTAGGGGAGACCCAGTACTTC. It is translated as CASSYTGGVGETQYF.

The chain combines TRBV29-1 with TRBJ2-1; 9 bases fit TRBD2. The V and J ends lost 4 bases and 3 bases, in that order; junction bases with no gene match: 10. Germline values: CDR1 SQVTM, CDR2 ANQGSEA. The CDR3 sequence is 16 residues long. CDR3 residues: CSVVGPLAGLYNEQFF. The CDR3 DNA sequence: TGCAGCGTTGTTGGGCCCCTAGCGGGGCTCTACAATGAGCAGTTCTTC.

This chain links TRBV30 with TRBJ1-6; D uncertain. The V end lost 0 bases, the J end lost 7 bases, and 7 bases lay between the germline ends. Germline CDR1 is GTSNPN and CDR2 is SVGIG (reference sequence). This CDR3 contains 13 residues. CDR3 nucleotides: TGTGCCTGGAGTGTGGCCGAAAATTCACCCCTCCACTTT. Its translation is CAWSVAENSPLHF.

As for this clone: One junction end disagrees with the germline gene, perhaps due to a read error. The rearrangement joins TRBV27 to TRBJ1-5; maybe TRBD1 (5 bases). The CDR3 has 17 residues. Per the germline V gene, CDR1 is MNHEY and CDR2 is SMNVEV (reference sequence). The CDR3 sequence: CASSLSGGGVIHQPQNF. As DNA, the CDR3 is TGTGCCAGCAGTTTATCGGGCGGGGGAGTGATCCATCAGCCCCAGAATTTT.

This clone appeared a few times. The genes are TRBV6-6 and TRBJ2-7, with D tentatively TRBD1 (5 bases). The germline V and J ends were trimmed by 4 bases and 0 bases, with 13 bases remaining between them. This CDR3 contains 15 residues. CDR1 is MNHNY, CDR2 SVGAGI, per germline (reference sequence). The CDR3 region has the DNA TGTGCCAGCAGTTCCAGGGCGCTAAGCTCCTACGAGCAGTACTTC. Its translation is CASSSRALSSYEQYF.

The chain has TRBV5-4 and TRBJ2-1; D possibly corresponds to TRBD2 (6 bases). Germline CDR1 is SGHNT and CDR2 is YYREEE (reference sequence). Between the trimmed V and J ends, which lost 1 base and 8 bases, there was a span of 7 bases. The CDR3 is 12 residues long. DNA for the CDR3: TGTGCCAGCAGCTTGCGGGGGTATGAGCAGTTCTTC. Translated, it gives CASSLRGYEQFF.

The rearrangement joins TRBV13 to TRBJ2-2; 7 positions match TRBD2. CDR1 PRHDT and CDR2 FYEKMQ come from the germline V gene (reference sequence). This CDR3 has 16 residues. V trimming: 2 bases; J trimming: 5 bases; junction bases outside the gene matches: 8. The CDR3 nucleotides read TGTGCCAGCAGCTTATTGGGAGGGAGAGGGACCGGGGAGCTGTTTTTT. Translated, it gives CASSLLGGRGTGELFF.

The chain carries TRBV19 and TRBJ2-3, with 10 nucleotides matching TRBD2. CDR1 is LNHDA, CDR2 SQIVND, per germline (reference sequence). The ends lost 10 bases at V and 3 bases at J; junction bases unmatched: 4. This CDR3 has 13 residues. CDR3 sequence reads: CAISGRATDTQYF. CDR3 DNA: TGTGCCATCAGCGGGAGGGCGACAGATACGCAGTATTTT.

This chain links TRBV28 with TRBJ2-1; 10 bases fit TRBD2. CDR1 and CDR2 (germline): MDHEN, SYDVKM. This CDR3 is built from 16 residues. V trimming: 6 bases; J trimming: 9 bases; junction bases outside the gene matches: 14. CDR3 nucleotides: TGTGCCAGCAGACCCAGCGGGAGGGCCGTGGTCGGTGAGCAGTTCTTC. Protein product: CASRPSGRAVVGEQFF.